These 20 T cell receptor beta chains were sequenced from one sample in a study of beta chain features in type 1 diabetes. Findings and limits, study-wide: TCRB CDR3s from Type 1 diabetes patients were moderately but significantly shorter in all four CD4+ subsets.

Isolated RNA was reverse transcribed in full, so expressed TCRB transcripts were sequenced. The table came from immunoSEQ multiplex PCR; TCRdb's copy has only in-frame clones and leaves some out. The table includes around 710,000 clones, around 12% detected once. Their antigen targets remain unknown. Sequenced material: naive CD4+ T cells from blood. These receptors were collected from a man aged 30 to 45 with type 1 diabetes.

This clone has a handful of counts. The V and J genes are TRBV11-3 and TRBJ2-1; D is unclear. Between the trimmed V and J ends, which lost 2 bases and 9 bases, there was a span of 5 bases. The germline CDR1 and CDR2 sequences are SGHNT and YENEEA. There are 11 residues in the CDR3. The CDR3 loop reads CASSLFGEQFF. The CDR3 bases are TGTGCCAGCAGCTTATTCGGTGAGCAGTTCTTC.

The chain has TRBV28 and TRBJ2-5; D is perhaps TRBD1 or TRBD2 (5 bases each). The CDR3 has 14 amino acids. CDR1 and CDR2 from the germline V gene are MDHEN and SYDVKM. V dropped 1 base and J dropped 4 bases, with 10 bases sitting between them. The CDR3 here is CASSLYGGPETQYF. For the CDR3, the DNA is TGTGCCAGCAGTTTATATGGGGGTCCAGAGACCCAGTACTTC.

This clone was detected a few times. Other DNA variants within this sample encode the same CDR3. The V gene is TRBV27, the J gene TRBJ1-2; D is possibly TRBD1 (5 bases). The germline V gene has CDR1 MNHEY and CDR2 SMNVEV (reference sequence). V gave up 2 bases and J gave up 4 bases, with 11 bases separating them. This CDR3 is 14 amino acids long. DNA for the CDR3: TGTGCCAGCAGTTTACGGCAGGGAGGCTATGGCTACACCTTC. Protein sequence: CASSLRQGGYGYTF.

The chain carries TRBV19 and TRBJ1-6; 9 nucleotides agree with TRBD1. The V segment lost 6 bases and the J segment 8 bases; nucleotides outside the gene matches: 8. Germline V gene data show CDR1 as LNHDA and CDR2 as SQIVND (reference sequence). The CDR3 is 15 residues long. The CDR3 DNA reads TGTGCCAGTAGGCCGACCCGGACAGGGGATTCACCCCTCCACTTT. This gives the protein CASRPTRTGDSPLHF.

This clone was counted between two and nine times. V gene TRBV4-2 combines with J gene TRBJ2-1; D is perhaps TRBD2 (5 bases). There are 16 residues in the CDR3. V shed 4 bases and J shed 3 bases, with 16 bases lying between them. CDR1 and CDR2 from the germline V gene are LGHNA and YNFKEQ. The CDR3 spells CASSRDYLSYYNEQFF. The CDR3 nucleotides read TGTGCCAGCAGCCGCGACTATCTGAGTTACTACAATGAGCAGTTCTTC.

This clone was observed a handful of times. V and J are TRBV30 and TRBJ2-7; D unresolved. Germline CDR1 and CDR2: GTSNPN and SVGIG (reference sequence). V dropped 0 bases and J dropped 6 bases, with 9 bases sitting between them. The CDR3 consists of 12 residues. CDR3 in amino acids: CAWSVRGVEQYF. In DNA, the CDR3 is TGTGCCTGGAGTGTTCGTGGGGTCGAGCAGTACTTC.

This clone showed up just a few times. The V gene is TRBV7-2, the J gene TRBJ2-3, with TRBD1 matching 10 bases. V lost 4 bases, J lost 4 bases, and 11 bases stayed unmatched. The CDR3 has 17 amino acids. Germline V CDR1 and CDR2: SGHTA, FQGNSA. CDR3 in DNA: TGTGCCAGCAGCTCGTACCTTTCCGGGACAGGGGCAGATACGCAGTATTTT. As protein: CASSSYLSGTGADTQYF.

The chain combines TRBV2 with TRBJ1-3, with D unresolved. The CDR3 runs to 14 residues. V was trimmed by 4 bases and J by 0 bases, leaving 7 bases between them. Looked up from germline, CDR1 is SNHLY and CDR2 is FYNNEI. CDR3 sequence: CASSAALSGNTIYF. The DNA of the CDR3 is TGTGCCAGCAGTGCAGCCCTCTCTGGAAACACCATATATTTT.

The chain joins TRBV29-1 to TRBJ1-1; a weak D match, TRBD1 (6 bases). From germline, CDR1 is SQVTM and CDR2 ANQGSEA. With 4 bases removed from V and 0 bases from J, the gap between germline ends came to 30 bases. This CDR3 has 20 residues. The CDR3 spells CSVAPRPWDRTVLMNTEAFF. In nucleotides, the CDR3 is TGCAGCGTTGCCCCCCGACCTTGGGACCGGACAGTACTCATGAACACTGAAGCTTTCTTT.

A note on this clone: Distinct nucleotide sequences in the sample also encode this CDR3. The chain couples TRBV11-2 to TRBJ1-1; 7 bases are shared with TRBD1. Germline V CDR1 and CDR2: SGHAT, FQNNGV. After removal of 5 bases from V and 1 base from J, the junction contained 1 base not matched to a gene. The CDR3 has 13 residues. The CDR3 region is CASSGDRNTEAFF. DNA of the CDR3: TGTGCCAGCAGCGGGGACAGGAACACTGAAGCTTTCTTT.

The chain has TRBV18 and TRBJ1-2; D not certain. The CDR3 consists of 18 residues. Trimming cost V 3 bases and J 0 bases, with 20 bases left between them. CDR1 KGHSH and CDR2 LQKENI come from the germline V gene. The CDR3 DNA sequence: TGTGCCAGCTCACCGTCGTTTGAGAGGGCTGGGGCTAACTATGGCTACACCTTC. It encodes CASSPSFERAGANYGYTF.

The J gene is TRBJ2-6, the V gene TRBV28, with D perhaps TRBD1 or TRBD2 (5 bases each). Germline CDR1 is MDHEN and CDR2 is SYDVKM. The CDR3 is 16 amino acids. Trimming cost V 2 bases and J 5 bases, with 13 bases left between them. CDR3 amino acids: CASSLAGAGRANVLTF. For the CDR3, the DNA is TGTGCCAGCAGTTTAGCCGGGGCGGGCAGGGCCAACGTCCTGACTTTC.

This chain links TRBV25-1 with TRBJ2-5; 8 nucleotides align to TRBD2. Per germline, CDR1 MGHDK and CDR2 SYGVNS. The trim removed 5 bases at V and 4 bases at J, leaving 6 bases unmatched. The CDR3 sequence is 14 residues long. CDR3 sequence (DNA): TGTGCCAGCAGTCCGGGAGGGACGGGAGAGACCCAGTACTTC. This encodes CASSPGGTGETQYF.

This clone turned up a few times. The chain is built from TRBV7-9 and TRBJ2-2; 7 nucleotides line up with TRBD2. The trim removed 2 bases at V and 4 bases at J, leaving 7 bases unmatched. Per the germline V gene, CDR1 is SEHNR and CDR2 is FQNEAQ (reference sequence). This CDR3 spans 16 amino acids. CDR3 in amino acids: CASSLTQTSITGELFF. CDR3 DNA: TGTGCCAGCAGCTTAACTCAGACTAGCATCACCGGGGAGCTGTTTTTT.

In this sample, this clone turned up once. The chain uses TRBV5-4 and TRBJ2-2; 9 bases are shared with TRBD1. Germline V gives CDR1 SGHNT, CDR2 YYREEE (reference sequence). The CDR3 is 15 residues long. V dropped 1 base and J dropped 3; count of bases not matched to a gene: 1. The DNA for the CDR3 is TGTGCCAGCAGCTTGCGGGACAGGGACACCGGGGAGCTGTTTTTT. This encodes CASSLRDRDTGELFF.

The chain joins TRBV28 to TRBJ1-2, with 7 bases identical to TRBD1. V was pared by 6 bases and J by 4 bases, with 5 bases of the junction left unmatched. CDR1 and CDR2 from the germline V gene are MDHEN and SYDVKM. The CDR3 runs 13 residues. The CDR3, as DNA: TGTGCCAGCAGGCTTAGGGGGCCCTATGGCTACACCTTC. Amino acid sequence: CASRLRGPYGYTF.

CDR3 amino acids: CASRRLAGELFF. In nucleotides, the CDR3 is TGTGCCAGCAGGAGACTCGCCGGGGAGCTGTTTTTT. V gene TRBV2 combines with J gene TRBJ2-2, with unresolved D. The CDR3 consists of 12 residues. Trimming removed 6 bases from V and 6 bases from J, with 8 bases in between. The germline V gene has CDR1 SNHLY and CDR2 FYNNEI.

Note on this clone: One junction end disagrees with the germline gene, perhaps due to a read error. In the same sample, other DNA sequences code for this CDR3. CDR3 sequence (DNA): TGCGCCAGCAGCCAGGCTCTACATAGCACAGATACGCAGTATTTT. Translating it yields CASSQALHSTDTQYF. The chain joins TRBV7-8 to TRBJ2-3; D is ambiguous. The CDR3 is made up of 15 amino acids. The germline V gene encodes CDR1 SGHVS and CDR2 FQNEAQ. The complete variable domain, with remaining parts taken from reference TRBV7-8 and TRBJ2-3, reads GAGVSQSPRYKVAKRGQDVALRCDPISGHVSLFWYQQALGQGPEFLTYFQNEAQLDKSGLPSDRFFAERPEGSVSTLKIQRTQQEDSAVYLCASSQALHSTDTQYFGPGTRLTVL.

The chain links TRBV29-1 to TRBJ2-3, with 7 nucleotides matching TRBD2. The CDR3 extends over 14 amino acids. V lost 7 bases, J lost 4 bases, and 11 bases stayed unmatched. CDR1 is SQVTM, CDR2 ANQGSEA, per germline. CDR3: CSGMTSLSPDTQYF. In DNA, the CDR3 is TGCAGCGGGATGACTAGCCTAAGCCCAGATACGCAGTATTTT.

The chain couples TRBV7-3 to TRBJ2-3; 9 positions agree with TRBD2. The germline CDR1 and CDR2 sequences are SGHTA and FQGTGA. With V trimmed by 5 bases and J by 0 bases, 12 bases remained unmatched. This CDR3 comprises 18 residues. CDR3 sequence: CASSPMGGLALSTDTQYF. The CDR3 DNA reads TGTGCCAGCAGCCCAATGGGGGGACTAGCTCTTAGCACAGATACGCAGTATTTT.